Each of the 2 T cell receptor beta chains below was sequenced from the same sample in a study of cytomegalovirus exposure and HLA in healthy donors. Primers for the PCR totalled 60 Vbeta and 13 Jbeta. Method: immunoSEQ multiplex PCR; TCRdb's copy keeps in-frame clones and lacks some. This repertoire shows 210,000 or so clones, about 85% found once; its top ten account for 9.5% to 13%. Sequencing was carried out using PBMCs. Receptors originate from a woman in her fifties or sixties in good health and CMV-seropositive.

The CDR3 region is CASSYNQGGGYTF. The CDR3 region has the DNA TGTGCCAGCAGTTACAACCAGGGAGGTGGCTACACCTTC. The chain carries TRBV6-6 and TRBJ1-2, with D possibly being TRBD1 (5 bases). CDR1 and CDR2 (germline): MNHNY, SVGAGI (reference sequence). CDR3 length equals 13 residues. Trimming pared 2 bases from V and 7 bases from J, leaving 11 bases between.

The sample holds a few counts of this clone. The genes are TRBV2 and TRBJ1-5, with 7 bases matching TRBD1. Unmatched junction bases numbered 4, after V lost 5 bases and J lost 0 bases. This CDR3 has 15 residues. Germline V gives CDR1 SNHLY, CDR2 FYNNEI. The CDR3 nucleotides read TGTGCCAGCAGTAGACAGGGTAGTAGCAATCAGCCCCAGCATTTT. This translates into CASSRQGSSNQPQHF.